This T cell receptor beta chain was documented in a study of OX40 agonist ivuxolimab in advanced cancers. Study overall: Ivuxolimab is a fully human IgG2 antibody that activates OX40 (CD134). Patients received ivuxolimab, an intravenous treatment, every 2 weeks at 0.01 to 10 mg/kg. 30% to 40% of patients had received prior checkpoint inhibitor therapy. Three patients, one with hepatocellular carcinoma and two with cutaneous melanoma, achieved partial responses.

Repertoires were generated with immunoSEQ multiplex PCR, while TCRdb's copy carries only in-frame clones and drops some. The data show around 50,000 clones, more than 70% seen once. The CDR3 is 17 residues long. The V gene's germline CDR1 is SGHRS and CDR2 YFSETQ. V lost 4 bases and J lost 1; bases outside the gene matches: 10. This material consisted of CD4+ or CD8+ T cells sorted from blood, taken in a trial of the OX40 agonist ivuxolimab. This chain joins TRBV5-1 and TRBJ2-1, with TRBD1 matching over 8 bases. The TCR originated in an adult with an advanced solid tumor such as melanoma, head and neck, liver or kidney cancer. CDR3 sequence reads: CASSMNRGAGSYNEQFF. The DNA for the CDR3 is TGCGCCAGCAGCATGAACAGGGGGGCGGGTTCCTACAATGAGCAGTTCTTC.